A selection of T cell receptor beta chains follows, all from one sample in a study of cytomegalovirus exposure and HLA in healthy donors. Some clones are missing from TCRdb's copy, which holds only in-frame ones; the method was immunoSEQ multiplex PCR. The table includes 150,000 to 200,000 clones, around 83% detected once. The sample comprised PBMCs. The receptors stem from a girl aged 2 to 10 in good health and CMV-seropositive. Both conserved end residues are part of each CDR3. D genes are given only for firm matches. The size entry is marked missing in some rows and otherwise reads once, few, many or a size class.

abundance	v_gene	j_gene	d_gene	CDR3nt	CDR3aa
NA	TRBV7-9	TRBJ1-1	NA	TGTGCCAGCAGCTTAGCGCTAAAACGAGGAAGAAGGGGGAACACTGAAGCTTTCTTT	CASSLALKRGRRGNTEAFF
few	TRBV4-1	TRBJ2-1	NA	TGCGCCAGCAGCCCTAGAGTCGGGGGAAGTACCTACAATGAGCAGTTCTTC	CASSPRVGGSTYNEQFF
NA	TRBV28	TRBJ1-5	TRBD1	TGTGCCAGCAGTTTATTAGGGACAGTCAATCAGCCCCAGCATTTT	CASSLLGTVNQPQHF
NA	TRBV30	TRBJ1-2	TRBD1	TGTGCCTGGAGTTCGGGACAGGGGCTCTATGGCTACACCTTC	CAWSSGQGLYGYTF
few	TRBV29-1	TRBJ2-3	NA	TGCAGCGTTGAGTCAGTCCCTTTCACAGATACGCAGTATTTT	CSVESVPFTDTQYF
NA	TRBV7-2	TRBJ1-1	TRBD1	TGTGCCAGCAGCTCGGACAGGGAGACTGAAGCTTTCTTT	CASSSDRETEAFF
few	TRBV6-1	TRBJ2-7	TRBD2	TGTGCCAGCAGTGATCGGGGACTAGCGGGATTCACCTACGAGCAGTACTTC	CASSDRGLAGFTYEQYF
NA	TRBV28	TRBJ2-1	TRBD1	TGTGCCAGCAGTTGGACACCGGGACAGGGAGGCAATGAGCAGTTCTTC	CASSWTPGQGGNEQFF
NA	TRBV10-3	TRBJ2-5	TRBD2	TGTGCCATCAGTGAGTCAGGGCGGGAGGGAGAGACCCAGTACTTC	CAISESGREGETQYF
NA	TRBV28	TRBJ1-1	TRBD1	TGTGCCAGCAGTTGGACAGGGTACATGAACACTGAAGCTTTCTTT	CASSWTGYMNTEAFF
NA	TRBV9	TRBJ2-1	NA	TGTGCCAGCAGCGCCCGACAGCTAAGCTCCTACAATGAGCAGTTCTTC	CASSARQLSSYNEQFF
NA	TRBV5-4	TRBJ1-5	TRBD1	TGTGCCAGCAGCCCAGGGGGCGGCAATCAGCCCCAGCATTTT	CASSPGGGNQPQHF
few	TRBV7-9	TRBJ1-2	NA	TGTGCCAGCAGCTCTGAGGGAAGTCGGGGCTACACCTTC	CASSSEGSRGYTF
NA	TRBV23-1	TRBJ2-7	NA	TGCGCCAGCAGTCACCGGCGGTTGTACGAGCAGTACTTC	CASSHRRLYEQYF
once	TRBV9	TRBJ2-1	TRBD2	TGTGCCAGCAGCGTAGAAAGCGGGAGGGCGGAGGAGCAGTTCTTC	CASSVESGRAEEQFF
NA	TRBV4-1	TRBJ1-1	NA	TGCGCCAGCAGCCAAGGAGCAGGGGCGAACACTGAAGCTTTCTTT	CASSQGAGANTEAFF
NA	TRBV6-5	TRBJ2-7	NA	TGTGCCACCAGTTACACTCGGACAGCGGCCTACGAGCAGTACTTC	CATSYTRTAAYEQYF
NA	TRBV30	TRBJ2-5	NA	TGTGCCTGGAGTGACAGGTTCTCTGGGGACCAGTACTTC	CAWSDRFSGDQYF
NA	TRBV4-1	TRBJ2-7	TRBD2	TGCGCCAGCAGCCAAGATCGGGGGGTCTCCTACGAGCAGTACTTC	CASSQDRGVSYEQYF
few	TRBV5-4	TRBJ2-7	NA	TGTGCCAGCAGCTTGAGAAGCGGAAGCTCCTACGAGCAGTACTTC	CASSLRSGSSYEQYF
NA	TRBV7-2	TRBJ2-3	NA	TGTGCCAGCAGCCGAACGGTAGATACGCAGTATTTT	CASSRTVDTQYF
NA	TRBV6-1	TRBJ2-2	NA	TGTGCCAGCAGTGAGTCGGTTCGCGACACCGGGGAGCTGTTTTTT	CASSESVRDTGELFF
NA	TRBV30	TRBJ2-3	NA	TGTGCCTGGAGATCAGGGATCGCAGATACGCAGTATTTT	CAWRSGIADTQYF
NA	TRBV30	TRBJ1-4	TRBD1	TGTGCCTACCGGGACAGGGCCGAAAAACTGTTTTTT	CAYRDRAEKLFF
NA	TRBV7-3	TRBJ2-1	TRBD2	TGTGCCAGCAGCTTAACCCGGACTAGCGGGTTTTACAATGAGCAGTTCTTC	CASSLTRTSGFYNEQFF
NA	TRBV7-2	TRBJ2-7	TRBD1	TGTGCCAGCAGCTTAAGGGGACAGGCTAGCTTGGACTTC	CASSLRGQASLDF
NA	TRBV28	TRBJ2-2	TRBD2	TGTGCCAGCAGTCTAAGCGGGAGGGCCAAGACCGGGGAGCTGTTTTTT	CASSLSGRAKTGELFF
NA	TRBV9	TRBJ2-1	NA	TGTGCCAGCAGCGTAACCCAGCGGCTTCGCAATGAGCAGTTCTTC	CASSVTQRLRNEQFF
NA	TRBV12-5	TRBJ1-1	NA	TGTGCTAGTGGTTTGGAGACCGGGACAAGGATTAAGAGGACTGAAGCTTTCTTT	CASGLETGTRIKRTEAFF
NA	TRBV28	TRBJ2-1	NA	TGTGCCAGCAGTTCCCCCATTGGGGCGGGAACCTACAATGAGCAGTTCTTC	CASSSPIGAGTYNEQFF
NA	TRBV2	TRBJ1-1	NA	TGTGCCAGCAGTGCCAGGGGCGACACTGAAGCTTTCTTT	CASSARGDTEAFF
NA	TRBV27	TRBJ2-5	TRBD1	TGTGCCAGCAGCCGGGACAGCCCTTACCAAGAGACCCAGTACTTC	CASSRDSPYQETQYF
NA	TRBV15	TRBJ2-1	TRBD2	TGTGCCACCAGCAGAGATCGGGGGGAGGGCTACAATGAGCAGTTCTTC	CATSRDRGEGYNEQFF
few	TRBV7-9	TRBJ2-1	NA	TGTGCCAGCAGACCATGGACAGACCTTAACAATGAGCAGTTCTTC	CASRPWTDLNNEQFF
NA	TRBV5-6	TRBJ2-7	NA	TGTGCCAGCAGCCCGGACTTTTCCTCCTACGAGCAGTACTTC	CASSPDFSSYEQYF
once	TRBV30	TRBJ2-4	TRBD2	TGTGCCTGGAGGGTAGCGGGGGCGGCCAAAAACATTCAGTACTTC	CAWRVAGAAKNIQYF
NA	TRBV6-1	TRBJ2-5	NA	TGTGCCAGCAGTGAAGGCCACTTTCAAGAGACCCAGTACTTC	CASSEGHFQETQYF
NA	TRBV10-2	TRBJ1-1	NA	TGCGCCAGCAGTGAAAACAGTAACACTGAAGCTTTCTTT	CASSENSNTEAFF
few	TRBV30	TRBJ1-2	NA	TGTGCCTGGAGTGTTTCTTACAGGGCTTCCACCTATGGCTACACCTTC	CAWSVSYRASTYGYTF
few	TRBV2	TRBJ2-7	TRBD2	TGTGCCAGCAGTGAAGCCCCTACTCTAGCGGGAGGTATCGAGCAGTACTTC	CASSEAPTLAGGIEQYF
NA	TRBV4-1	TRBJ2-2	TRBD1	TGCGCCAGCAGCCTACAGGGGACCGGGGAGCTGTTTTTT	CASSLQGTGELFF
NA	TRBV19	TRBJ1-2	NA	TGTGCCAGTAGTATGAGAGGCTATGGCTACACCTTC	CASSMRGYGYTF
NA	TRBV30	TRBJ1-2	TRBD1	TGTGCCTGGGGGGGCACCGCGGGACAGGGGGCTCAGGGCTACACCTTC	CAWGGTAGQGAQGYTF
NA	TRBV6-1	TRBJ2-7	TRBD1	TGTGCCAGCAGTAGTAGGACAGGGCCTTCCTACGAGCAGTACTTC	CASSSRTGPSYEQYF
NA	TRBV21-1	TRBJ1-4	NA	TGTGCCAGCAGCAACCGGACAGGGGCAACTAATGAAAAACTGTTTTTT	CASSNRTGATNEKLFF
NA	TRBV28	TRBJ1-2	NA	TGTGCCAGCAGGACAGGTCGGGGCAGCTATGGCTACACCTTC	CASRTGRGSYGYTF
NA	TRBV30	TRBJ2-1	NA	TGTGCCTGGAGACCCAGGGGATCAGGAAATGAGCAGTTCTTC	CAWRPRGSGNEQFF
NA	TRBV5-1	TRBJ1-2	NA	TGCGCCAGCAGCCCTACGGAGGGACTCGGCTACACCTTC	CASSPTEGLGYTF
NA	TRBV2	TRBJ2-3	TRBD1	TGTGCCAGCAGGGGACAGGGGGCCAGCACAGATACGCAGTATTTT	CASRGQGASTDTQYF
NA	TRBV4-1	TRBJ2-5	NA	TGCGCCAGCAGCCAAAACTTGGGGGCAGGAGAAGAGACCCAGTACTTC	CASSQNLGAGEETQYF